This TCR beta chain is from a study of tumor-infiltrating lymphocytes in primary liver carcinoma. This clonotype came up a few times. Unsorted bulk tissue of about 19-31 mg yielded co-extracted RNA and DNA. Every patient had chronic HBV infection and was treatment-naive. Reverse transcription of 500 ng total RNA with a constant-region primer produced TCR beta cDNA. Amplification in three nested multiplex PCR rounds with slightly modified ARM-PCR gave rise to TCR beta libraries. Forward primers for TRBV1-TRBV30 and a C-beta reverse primer served the first two PCR rounds, at around 9 cycles each. TCRdb recomputed calls from the multiplex PCR reads with MiXCR, one row per CDR3 protein. The top ten clones hold approximately 9.9% of a sample with 100,000 to 150,000 distinct CDR3 sequences, less than 80% of them seen once. The CDR3 contains 15 residues. The trim removed 4 bases at V and 2 bases at J, leaving 6 bases unmatched. Germline V gene lookup returns CDR1 SGHDT and CDR2 YYEEEE.

V gene TRBV5-6 combines with J gene TRBJ1-2, with TRBD1 matching over 9 bases. This TCR was recovered from a woman in her sixties with primary liver carcinoma and hepatitis B virus infection. Sequencing used liver tumor tissue from sampling region 1. The subset denotes: tumor region T1, superior pole. The CDR3 nucleotides are TGTGCCAGCAGCCTACAGGGGGCGCGGAACTATGGCTACACCTTC. It yields the protein CASSLQGARNYGYTF. Looking up the rest from reference TRBV5-6 and TRBJ1-2 gives the full variable domain: DAGVTQSPTHLIKTRGQQVTLRCSPKSGHDTVSWYQQALGQGPQFIFQYYEEEERQRGNFPDRFSGHQFPNYSSELNVNALLLGDSALYLCASSLQGARNYGYTFGSGTRLTVV.